Below, one T cell receptor beta chain is given with its context. Its antigen is unknown. This entry comes from a study of PD-1 blockade in mismatch repair-deficient tumors. Study at large: All were previously treated, progressing patients with some twelve mismatch repair-deficient cancer types. The study's findings and limits: Tumor-resident clones, often undetectable pretreatment in blood, expanded then contracted after pembrolizumab.

The CDR3 loop spans 13 amino acids. Germline V lookup: CDR1 LNHDA, CDR2 SQIVND (reference sequence). With 5 bases clipped from V and 3 bases from J, the junction kept 1 base outside the gene matches. Profiling relied on immunoSEQ multiplex PCR, and the TCRdb table lists in-frame clones only, not all of them. The repertoire consists of about 38,000 clones, with around 79% occurring once and the leading ten covering over 20%. Sequences were derived from peripheral blood, sampled 4 weeks after starting pembrolizumab. The receptor was isolated from an adult with mismatch repair-deficient cancer. The V gene is TRBV19, the J gene TRBJ2-7; 10 bases agree with TRBD2. CDR3: CASSPSGSYEQYF. As DNA, the CDR3 is TGTGCCAGTAGTCCTAGCGGGAGCTACGAGCAGTACTTC. Full variable domain (missing parts from reference TRBV19 and TRBJ2-7): DGGITQSPKYLFRKEGQNVTLSCEQNLNHDAMYWYRQDPGQGLRLIYYSQIVNDFQKGDIAEGYSVSREKKESFPLTVTSAQKNPTAFYLCASSPSGSYEQYFGPGTRLTVT.